A selection of T cell receptor beta chains follows, all from one sample in a study of blood T cell repertoires in COVID-19. Method: immunoSEQ multiplex PCR; TCRdb's copy keeps in-frame clones and lacks some. Here the sample spans about 480,000 clones, around 87% being singletons. The specimen was PBMCs or T cells enriched from blood (not recorded which). The receptor set was obtained from a woman aged 40 to 50 who had recovered from COVID-19. CDR3s include the opening cysteine and the closing phenylalanine or tryptophan. Each record gives: J gene, V gene, CDR3 protein.

>TRBJ1-2|TRBV10-3
CAINRETHGYTF
>TRBJ2-1|TRBV19
CASSPTGLAGYSSYNEQFF
>TRBJ1-2|TRBV5-1
CASSPVAETGGYTF
>TRBJ1-1|TRBV2
CASYTGVPTEAFF
>TRBJ2-2|TRBV5-6
CASSYRPRGVTGELFF
>TRBJ2-2|TRBV7-2
CASSLGGTQNTGELFF
>TRBJ2-3|TRBV12-3/TRBV12-4
CASTPGEDTQYF
>TRBJ2-7|TRBV30
CAWEGGSYEQYF
>TRBJ2-1|TRBV13
CASSGQGSSYNEQFF
>TRBJ2-1|TRBV3-1/TRBV3-2
CASSQDRYNEQFF
>TRBJ2-7|TRBV4-3
CASSQKTGTGYEQYF
>TRBJ1-4|TRBV5-4
CASSGGRRNEKLFF
>TRBJ1-3|TRBV14
CASSRRTGRIGNTIYF
>TRBJ2-7|TRBV4-3
CASSQDRASTYEQYF
>TRBJ2-3|TRBV2
CASILSSGNTDTQYF
>TRBJ1-1|TRBV29-1
CSVDPDRNYGEAFF
>TRBJ2-7|TRBV7-9
CASSLGRTLAASSYEQYF
>TRBJ2-3|TRBV29-1
CSVDPGSTDTQYF
>TRBJ1-5|TRBV2
CATQGGEGQPQHF